Each of the 8 T cell receptor beta chains below was sequenced from the same sample in a study of T cell responses to AZD1222 COVID-19 vaccine. Produced via immunoSEQ multiplex PCR; TCRdb's table is partial and in-frame only. The data contain some 150,000 clones, around nine tenths of them singletons. The sequenced sample was peripheral blood, obtained after recovery from COVID-19. These receptors were taken from an adult who had recovered from COVID-19.

This chain links TRBV24-1 with TRBJ1-1; unclear D gene. This CDR3 is built from 13 residues. Germline V gene data show CDR1 as KGHDR and CDR2 as SFDVKD. V lost 2 bases and J 0 bases, leaving 3 bases between the germline ends. As DNA, the CDR3 is TGTGCCACCAGTGATTCGGTGAACACTGAAGCTTTCTTT. Amino acid sequence: CATSDSVNTEAFF.

This chain joins TRBV5-6 and TRBJ2-7; weak D call: TRBD1 (6 bases). The CDR3 sequence is 14 residues long. V was pared by 6 bases and J by 5 bases, with 18 bases between. Per germline, CDR1 SGHDT and CDR2 YYEEEE. CDR3 DNA: TGTGCCAGCACTCCTGGGAGACAGGCCAACGAGCAGTACTTC. Amino acid sequence: CASTPGRQANEQYF.

The V call is TRBV14, the J call TRBJ1-3, with TRBD1 as a possible D gene (5 bases). Germline CDR1 reads SGHDN; CDR2 reads FVKESK. Trimming removed 1 base at V and 0 bases at J, with 16 bases between. The CDR3 extends over 18 amino acids. Written as DNA, the CDR3 is TGTGCCAGCAGCCAAGTGGGGATGGGGCAGCTCTCTGGAAACACCATATATTTT. It codes for CASSQVGMGQLSGNTIYF.

The chain has TRBV25-1 and TRBJ2-3, with TRBD2 identical over 9 bases. This CDR3 region has 16 residues. Unmatched junction bases numbered 4, after V lost 0 bases and J lost 3 bases. Germline V gives CDR1 MGHDK, CDR2 SYGVNS. CDR3 in amino acids: CASSEYLAGRTDTQYF. Written as DNA, the CDR3 is TGTGCCAGCAGTGAATATCTAGCGGGGCGGACAGATACGCAGTATTTT.

V usage is TRBV7-2 and J usage is TRBJ2-1, with 12 nucleotides matching TRBD2. V shed 2 bases and J 8 bases; nucleotides not matched to a gene: 7. In germline, CDR1 is SGHTA, CDR2 FQGNSA. The CDR3 runs 16 residues. The CDR3 reads CASSLRASGGAYEQFF. CDR3 in DNA: TGTGCCAGCAGCTTAAGGGCTAGCGGGGGGGCCTATGAGCAGTTCTTC.

The V gene is TRBV2, the J gene TRBJ2-7; 10 bases are a match to TRBD1. Germline V gene data show CDR1 as SNHLY and CDR2 as FYNNEI. This CDR3 has 16 residues. V was clipped by 7 bases and J by 3 bases; unmatched bases: 12. CDR3 in DNA: TGTGCCAGCATTGGAGGGGGGACAGGGGAATTCTACGAGCAGTACTTC. This gives the protein CASIGGGTGEFYEQYF.

The chain is built from TRBV2 and TRBJ1-6; D is perhaps TRBD1 (6 bases). The CDR3 extends over 15 amino acids. V lost 6 bases and J lost 9, with 18 bases in between. Germline V lookup: CDR1 SNHLY, CDR2 FYNNEI. Here the CDR3 DNA reads TGTGCCAGCAGCCCTCAGGGGACGGGGGCTTCACCCCTCCACTTT. This codes for CASSPQGTGASPLHF.

V is TRBV5-4 and J is TRBJ1-1, with 7 bases lining up with TRBD1. V lost 4 bases, J lost 4 bases, and 13 bases stayed unmatched. This CDR3 spans 16 amino acids. The V gene's germline CDR1 is SGHNT and CDR2 YYREEE (reference sequence). DNA for the CDR3: TGTGCCAGCAGCCCGACCTCGACAGGGTTGTCCACTGAAGCTTTCTTT. Its protein product is CASSPTSTGLSTEAFF.